Following are 17 T cell receptor beta chains from one sample sequenced in a study of cytomegalovirus exposure and HLA in healthy donors (dated by TCRdb to 2016 to 2017). Libraries were built with the immunoSEQ multiplex PCR assay. As stored in TCRdb, this immuneACCESS dataset retains in-frame rearrangements with V and J assigned. A fraction of the clones does not appear; measured against another copy, unresolved V genes explain less than half of the discrepancy, and the remainder lacks a known reason. The sample table contains 150,000 to 200,000 clones; only one count was recorded for roughly 80% of them. Of the sample, under 2.5% falls within the top ten clones. What was sequenced was PBMCs. The receptors here all came from a young man in good health and CMV-seropositive.

The chain couples TRBV4-3 to TRBJ1-4, with TRBD1 as a possible D gene (5 bases). V lost 0 bases and J 8 bases, leaving 10 bases between the germline ends. The CDR3 is 14 residues long. From germline, CDR1 is LGHNA and CDR2 YSLEER. The CDR3 nucleotides read TGCGCCAGCAGCCAAGATCCAGGGCGGGAAAAACTGTTTTTT. This codes for CASSQDPGREKLFF.

The CDR3, as DNA: TGTGCCAGCAGTGAGTGGGGGGAGGAAACTAATGAAAAACTGTTTTTT. The encoded protein is CASSEWGEETNEKLFF. The rearrangement joins TRBV2 to TRBJ1-4; maybe TRBD1 (5 bases). The CDR3 runs to 16 residues. Germline V lookup: CDR1 SNHLY, CDR2 FYNNEI. The ends were cut back, 3 bases at V and 1 base at J, with 12 bases in the middle.

The chain combines TRBV7-2 with TRBJ2-7; TRBD1 matches at 7 bases. In germline, CDR1 is SGHTA, CDR2 FQGNSA. The CDR3 consists of 15 residues. The J segment lost 3 bases and the V segment lost 1 base, leaving 6 bases of the junction unmatched. The CDR3 nucleotides read TGTGCCAGCAGCTTAGGCTTACAGGGGTACTACGAGCAGTACTTC. Its protein product is CASSLGLQGYYEQYF.

This clone occurred a few times. The chain recombines TRBV5-4 with TRBJ2-3, with 7 bases lining up with TRBD2. V trimming: 4 bases; J trimming: 6 bases; junction bases outside the gene matches: 5. Per germline, CDR1 SGHNT and CDR2 YYREEE (reference sequence). The CDR3 length is 13 residues. The CDR3 sequence: CASSPGGSDTQYF. As DNA, the CDR3 is TGTGCCAGCAGCCCGGGGGGTAGCGATACGCAGTATTTT.

The V gene is TRBV4-3, the J gene TRBJ2-1; possibly TRBD1 for D (6 bases). CDR3 length equals 16 residues. CDR1 LGHNA and CDR2 YSLEER come from the germline V gene. V was trimmed by 0 bases and J by 9 bases, leaving 18 bases between them. CDR3 nucleotide sequence: TGCGCCAGCAGCCAAGATCCGTCCAACAGGGTCTCTGAGCAGTTCTTC. Its protein is CASSQDPSNRVSEQFF.

The chain employs TRBV18 and TRBJ1-5; TRBD1 matches at 7 bases. There are 17 residues in the CDR3. The junction had 6 bases not matched to a gene; V was cut back by 1 base and J by 0 bases. The germline V gene encodes CDR1 KGHSH and CDR2 LQKENI. This CDR3 is CASSPQAGGFSNQPQHF. The CDR3 DNA reads TGTGCCAGCTCACCACAAGCAGGGGGATTTAGCAATCAGCCCCAGCATTTT.

The chain recombines TRBV4-1 with TRBJ1-6; 7 bases are a match to TRBD1. CDR3 length: 16 amino acids. Trimming at V came to 0 bases and at J to 5 bases, leaving 4 bases not matched to a gene. CDR1 is MGHRA, CDR2 YSYEKL, per germline. The CDR3 region has the DNA TGCGCCAGCAGCCAAGAAGACAGGGCGAATAATTCACCCCTCCACTTT. Protein: CASSQEDRANNSPLHF.

The chain uses TRBV6-5 and TRBJ2-3; 9 bases are shared with TRBD2. The germline gives CDR1 MNHEY, CDR2 SVGAGI. This CDR3 region has 16 residues. V lost 4 bases, J lost 0 bases, and 5 bases stayed unmatched. The CDR3 DNA reads as TGTGCCAGCAGTTCCCAAGCGGGGGGCAGCACAGATACGCAGTATTTT. Translated, it gives CASSSQAGGSTDTQYF.

CDR3 bases: TGTGCCAGCAGTGATCCGGGGGGCAGCTCCTACAATGAGCAGTTCTTC. Translated: CASSDPGGSSYNEQFF. This chain connects TRBV2 to TRBJ2-1, with D possibly being TRBD2 (7 bases). Germline CDR1 SNHLY, CDR2 FYNNEI. The CDR3 extends over 16 amino acids. The V gene lost 3 bases and the J gene lost 0 bases, with 12 bases spanning the gap.

The genes are TRBV7-9 and TRBJ2-1; 10 bases match TRBD2. CDR1 is SEHNR and CDR2 is FQNEAQ in the germline V gene (reference sequence). The CDR3 loop spans 17 amino acids. With 7 bases clipped from V and 0 bases from J, the junction kept 9 bases outside the gene matches. In DNA, the CDR3 is TGTGCCAGCAAAGGTAGCGGGGGGCGGAGCTCCTACAATGAGCAGTTCTTC. This sequence encodes CASKGSGGRSSYNEQFF.

The J gene is TRBJ1-2, the V gene TRBV10-3; D perhaps matches TRBD1 (6 bases). The CDR3 contains 13 residues. CDR1 is ENHRY and CDR2 is SYGVKD in the germline V gene. V lost 4 bases and J 2 bases, leaving 8 bases between the germline ends. The CDR3 region has the DNA TGTGCCATCAGTGGGGGGCCCAACTATGGCTACACCTTC. The encoded protein is CAISGGPNYGYTF.

J is TRBJ2-5 and V is TRBV9; possible D gene TRBD1, 5 bases. The V end lost 4 bases, the J end lost 0 bases, and 10 bases lay between the germline ends. Germline loops: CDR1 SGDLS, CDR2 YYNGEE. The CDR3 has 14 residues. CDR3 DNA: TGTGCCAGCAGCCCAGGGCAGTACCAAGAGACCCAGTACTTC. Its protein product is CASSPGQYQETQYF.

The chain uses TRBV29-1 and TRBJ2-5; D possibly corresponds to TRBD1 (6 bases). This CDR3 is 16 amino acids long. The germline gives CDR1 SQVTM, CDR2 ANQGSEA. With 4 bases removed from V and 2 bases from J, the gap between germline ends came to 20 bases. The CDR3 DNA reads as TGCAGCGTTGGACCTCGAAAGGGAAGGGGGCAAGAGACCCAGTACTTC. Protein: CSVGPRKGRGQETQYF. Variable domain in full (rest from reference TRBV29-1 and TRBJ2-5): SAVISQKPSRDICQRGTSLTIQCQVDSQVTMMFWYRQQPGQSLTLIATANQGSEATYESGFVIDKFPISRPNLTFSTLTVSNMSPEDSSIYLCSVGPRKGRGQETQYFGPGTRLLVL.

The chain employs TRBV6-5 and TRBJ1-1, with D possibly being TRBD1 (5 bases). Per germline, CDR1 MNHEY and CDR2 SVGAGI. This CDR3 is built from 14 residues. The V gene lost 6 bases and the J gene lost 5 bases, with 16 bases spanning the gap. Here the CDR3 reads CASRPRGGLTEAFF. CDR3 DNA: TGTGCCAGCAGACCCCGGGGGGGGTTGACTGAAGCTTTCTTT.

This chain links TRBV2 with TRBJ2-3; TRBD2 aligns across 11 bases. In germline, CDR1 is SNHLY, CDR2 FYNNEI. This CDR3 comprises 17 residues. V was pared by 8 bases and J by 2 bases, with 12 bases of the junction left unmatched. CDR3 coding DNA: TGTGCCAGCTCATTCTCTAGCGGGGGGTCTAACACAGATACGCAGTATTTT. This encodes CASSFSSGGSNTDTQYF.

The rearrangement uses TRBV2 and TRBJ2-7; D possibly corresponds to TRBD1 (6 bases). The CDR3 is made up of 16 amino acids. Germline CDR1 SNHLY, CDR2 FYNNEI. V lost 2 bases to trimming and J lost 3 bases, with 17 bases between them. This CDR3 reads CASSEPAHRVDYEQYF. In DNA form, the CDR3 reads TGTGCCAGCAGTGAACCGGCCCACAGGGTAGACTACGAGCAGTACTTC.

In its sample, this clone was seen once. The chain carries TRBV5-6 and TRBJ2-7; 8 positions agree with TRBD1. V lost 0 bases, J lost 4 bases, and 9 bases stayed unmatched. Germline values: CDR1 SGHDT, CDR2 YYEEEE. There are 16 residues in the CDR3. The CDR3 sequence: CASSLASRGRIYEQYF. The CDR3 region has the DNA TGTGCCAGCAGCTTGGCCAGCAGGGGGCGAATTTACGAGCAGTACTTC.